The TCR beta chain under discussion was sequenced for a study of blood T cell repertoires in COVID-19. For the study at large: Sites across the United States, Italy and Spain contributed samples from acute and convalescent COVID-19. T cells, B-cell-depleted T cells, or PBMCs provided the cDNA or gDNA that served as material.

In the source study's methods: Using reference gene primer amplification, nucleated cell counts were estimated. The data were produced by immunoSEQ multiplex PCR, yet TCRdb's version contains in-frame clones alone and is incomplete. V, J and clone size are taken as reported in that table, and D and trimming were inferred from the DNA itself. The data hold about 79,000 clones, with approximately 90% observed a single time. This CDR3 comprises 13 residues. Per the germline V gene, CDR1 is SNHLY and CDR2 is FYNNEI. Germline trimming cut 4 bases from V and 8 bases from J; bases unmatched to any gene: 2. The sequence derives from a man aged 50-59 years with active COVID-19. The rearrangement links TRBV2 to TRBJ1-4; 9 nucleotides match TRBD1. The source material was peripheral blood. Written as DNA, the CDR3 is TGTGCCAGCAGTGGACAGGGGGAAGAAAAACTGTTTTTT. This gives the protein CASSGQGEEKLFF.